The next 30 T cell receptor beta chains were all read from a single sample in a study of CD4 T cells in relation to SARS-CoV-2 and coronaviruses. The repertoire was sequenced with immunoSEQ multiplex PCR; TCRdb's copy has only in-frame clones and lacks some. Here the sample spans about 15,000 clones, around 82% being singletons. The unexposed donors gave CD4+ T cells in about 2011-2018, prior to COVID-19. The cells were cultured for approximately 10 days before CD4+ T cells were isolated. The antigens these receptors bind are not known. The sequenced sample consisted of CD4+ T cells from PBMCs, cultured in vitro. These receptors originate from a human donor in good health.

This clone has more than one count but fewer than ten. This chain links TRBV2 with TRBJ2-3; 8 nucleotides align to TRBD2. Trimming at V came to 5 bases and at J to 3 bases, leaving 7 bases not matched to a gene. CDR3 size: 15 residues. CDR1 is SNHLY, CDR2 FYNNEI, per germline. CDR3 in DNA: TGTGCCAGCAGTTCTAGCGGGCTATTTACAGATACGCAGTATTTT. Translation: CASSSSGLFTDTQYF.

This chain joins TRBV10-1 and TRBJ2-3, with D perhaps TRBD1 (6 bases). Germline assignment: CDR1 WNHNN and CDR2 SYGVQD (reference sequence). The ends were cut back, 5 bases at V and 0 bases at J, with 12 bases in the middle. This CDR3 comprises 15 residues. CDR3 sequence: CASSWAGASTDTQYF. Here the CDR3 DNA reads TGCGCCAGCAGTTGGGCAGGGGCTAGCACAGATACGCAGTATTTT.

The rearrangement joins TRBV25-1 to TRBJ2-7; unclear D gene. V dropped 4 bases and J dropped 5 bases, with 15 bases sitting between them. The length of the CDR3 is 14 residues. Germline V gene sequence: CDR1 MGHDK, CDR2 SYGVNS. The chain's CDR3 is CASSGSRGTHEQYF. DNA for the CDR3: TGTGCCAGCAGTGGTTCTCGAGGTACCCACGAGCAGTACTTC.

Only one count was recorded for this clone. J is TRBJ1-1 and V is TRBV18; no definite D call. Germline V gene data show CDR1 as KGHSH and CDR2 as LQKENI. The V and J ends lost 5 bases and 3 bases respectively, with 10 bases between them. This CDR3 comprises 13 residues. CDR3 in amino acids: CASSGLSDTEAFF. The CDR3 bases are TGTGCCAGCTCAGGGTTATCGGACACTGAAGCTTTCTTT.

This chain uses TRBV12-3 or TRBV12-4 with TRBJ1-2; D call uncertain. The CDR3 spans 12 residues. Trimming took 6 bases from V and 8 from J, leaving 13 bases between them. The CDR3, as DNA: TGTGCCAGCAGGCCCGACACCGGAGGCTACACCTTC. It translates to CASRPDTGGYTF.

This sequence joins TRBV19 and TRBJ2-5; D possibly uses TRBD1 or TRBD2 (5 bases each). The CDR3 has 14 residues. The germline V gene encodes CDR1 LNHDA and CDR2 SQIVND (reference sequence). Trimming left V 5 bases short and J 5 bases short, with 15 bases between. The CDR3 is CASSQPGTTETQYF. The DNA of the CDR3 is TGTGCCAGTAGTCAACCCGGGACCACGGAGACCCAGTACTTC.

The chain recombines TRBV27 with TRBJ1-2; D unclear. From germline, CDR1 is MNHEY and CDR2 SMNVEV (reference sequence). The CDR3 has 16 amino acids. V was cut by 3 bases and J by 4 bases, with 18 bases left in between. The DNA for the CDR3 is TGTGCCAGCAGTTTCCGTGCGCTCTCTTTCCCCTATGGCTACACCTTC. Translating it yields CASSFRALSFPYGYTF.

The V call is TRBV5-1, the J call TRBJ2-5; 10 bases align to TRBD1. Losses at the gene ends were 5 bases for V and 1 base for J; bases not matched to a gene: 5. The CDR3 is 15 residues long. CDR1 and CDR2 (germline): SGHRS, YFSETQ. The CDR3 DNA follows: TGCGCCAGCAGTTATAGACAGGGGGCCCAAGAGACCCAGTACTTC. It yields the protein CASSYRQGAQETQYF.

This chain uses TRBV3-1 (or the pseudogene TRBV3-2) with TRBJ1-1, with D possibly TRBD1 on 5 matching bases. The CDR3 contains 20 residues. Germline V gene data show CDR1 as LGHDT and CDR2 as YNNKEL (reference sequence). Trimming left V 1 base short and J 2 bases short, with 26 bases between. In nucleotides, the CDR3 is TGTGCCAGCAGCCAAGTAAGTCCGACAGCCACAACCCTAATTAACACTGAAGCTTTCTTT. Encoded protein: CASSQVSPTATTLINTEAFF.

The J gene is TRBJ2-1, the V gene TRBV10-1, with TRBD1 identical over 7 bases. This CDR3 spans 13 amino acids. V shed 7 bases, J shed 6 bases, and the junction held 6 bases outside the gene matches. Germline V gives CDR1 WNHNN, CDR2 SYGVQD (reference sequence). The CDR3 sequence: CASTETGRNEQFF. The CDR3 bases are TGCGCCAGCACCGAGACAGGGCGCAATGAGCAGTTCTTC.

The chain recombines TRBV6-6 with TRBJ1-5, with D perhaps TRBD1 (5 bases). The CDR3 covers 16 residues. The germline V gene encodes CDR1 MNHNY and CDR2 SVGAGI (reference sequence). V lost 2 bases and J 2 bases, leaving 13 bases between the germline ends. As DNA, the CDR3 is TGTGCCAGCAGTTACCCCGAGCGGGGGGGCAATCAGCCCCAGCATTTT. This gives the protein CASSYPERGGNQPQHF.

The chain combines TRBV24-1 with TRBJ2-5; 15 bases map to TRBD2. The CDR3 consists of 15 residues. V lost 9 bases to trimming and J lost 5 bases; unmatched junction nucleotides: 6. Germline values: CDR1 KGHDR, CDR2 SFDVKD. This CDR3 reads CATSTGTSGRETQYF. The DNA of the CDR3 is TGTGCCACCTCTACCGGGACTAGCGGGAGGGAGACCCAGTACTTC.

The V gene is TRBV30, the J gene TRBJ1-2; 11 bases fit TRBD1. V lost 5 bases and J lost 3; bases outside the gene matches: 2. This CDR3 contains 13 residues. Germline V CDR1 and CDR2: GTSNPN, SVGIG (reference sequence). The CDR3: CAWGTGGYYGYTF. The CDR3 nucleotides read TGTGCCTGGGGGACAGGGGGATACTATGGCTACACCTTC.

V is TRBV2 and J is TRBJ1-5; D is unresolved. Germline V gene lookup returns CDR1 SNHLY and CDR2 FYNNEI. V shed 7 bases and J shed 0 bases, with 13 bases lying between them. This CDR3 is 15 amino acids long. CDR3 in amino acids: CASNPTGVSNQPQHF. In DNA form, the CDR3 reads TGTGCCAGCAACCCTACCGGGGTTAGCAATCAGCCCCAGCATTTT. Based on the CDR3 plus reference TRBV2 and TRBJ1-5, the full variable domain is EPEVTQTPSHQVTQMGQEVILRCVPISNHLYFYWYRQILGQKVEFLVSFYNNEISEKSEIFDDQFSVERPDGSNFTLKIRSTKLEDSAMYFCASNPTGVSNQPQHFGDGTRLSIL.

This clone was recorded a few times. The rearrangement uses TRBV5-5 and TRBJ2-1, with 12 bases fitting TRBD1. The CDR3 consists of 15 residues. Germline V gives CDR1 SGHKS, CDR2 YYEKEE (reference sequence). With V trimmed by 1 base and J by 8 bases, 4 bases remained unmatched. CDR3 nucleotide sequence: TGTGCCAGCAGCTTGAAAGGGACAGGGGGCTATGAGCAGTTCTTC. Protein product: CASSLKGTGGYEQFF.

The CDR3 DNA follows: TGTGCCAGCAGGACAGAGAGAATTAAGCCCCAGCATTTT. Protein sequence: CASRTERIKPQHF. This sequence joins TRBV28 and TRBJ1-5; a possible D gene is TRBD1 (5 bases). The CDR3 is 13 amino acids. Germline V gives CDR1 MDHEN, CDR2 SYDVKM. V lost 6 bases, J lost 8 bases, and 14 bases lay in between. Looking up the rest from reference TRBV28 and TRBJ1-5 gives the full variable domain: DVKVTQSSRYLVKRTGEKVFLECVQDMDHENMFWYRQDPGLGLRLIYFSYDVKMKEKGDIPEGYSVSREKKERFSLILESASTNQTSMYLCASRTERIKPQHFGDGTRLSIL.

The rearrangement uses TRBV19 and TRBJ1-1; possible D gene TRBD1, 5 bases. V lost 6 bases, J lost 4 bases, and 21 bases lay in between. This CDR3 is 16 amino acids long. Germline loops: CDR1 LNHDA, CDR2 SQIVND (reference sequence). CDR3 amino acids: CASSSRGAARGTEAFF. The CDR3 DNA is TGTGCCAGTAGCTCCAGAGGGGCCGCGAGGGGCACTGAAGCTTTCTTT.

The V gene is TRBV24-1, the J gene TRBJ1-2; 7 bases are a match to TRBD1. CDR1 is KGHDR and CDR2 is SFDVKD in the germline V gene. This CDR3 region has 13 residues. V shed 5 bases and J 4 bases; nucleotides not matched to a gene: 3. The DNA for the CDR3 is TGTGCCACCAGTGGGGGGACAGCCTATGGCTACACCTTC. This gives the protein CATSGGTAYGYTF.

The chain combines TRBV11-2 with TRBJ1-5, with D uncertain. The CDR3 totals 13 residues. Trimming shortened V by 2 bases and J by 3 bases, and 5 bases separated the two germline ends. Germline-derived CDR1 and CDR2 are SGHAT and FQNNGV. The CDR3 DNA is TGTGCCAGCAGCTTAAACGTCAATCAGCCCCAGCATTTT. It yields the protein CASSLNVNQPQHF.

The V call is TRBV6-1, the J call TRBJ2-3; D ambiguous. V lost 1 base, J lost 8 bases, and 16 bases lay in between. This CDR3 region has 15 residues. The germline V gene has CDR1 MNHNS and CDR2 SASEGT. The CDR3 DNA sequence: TGTGCCAGCAGTGAAGGTGACGGATCTGCTGCTACGCAGTATTTT. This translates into CASSEGDGSAATQYF.

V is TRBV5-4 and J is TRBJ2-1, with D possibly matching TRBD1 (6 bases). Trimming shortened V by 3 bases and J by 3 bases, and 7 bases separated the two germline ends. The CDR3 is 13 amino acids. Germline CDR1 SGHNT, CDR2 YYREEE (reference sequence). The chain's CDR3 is CASSSTGYNEQFF. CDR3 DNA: TGTGCCAGCAGCTCGACAGGCTACAATGAGCAGTTCTTC.

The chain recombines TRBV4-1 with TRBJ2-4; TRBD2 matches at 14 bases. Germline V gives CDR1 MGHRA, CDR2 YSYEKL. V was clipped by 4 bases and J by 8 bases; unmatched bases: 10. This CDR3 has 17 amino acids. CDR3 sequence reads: CASSLRLAGGPGDIQYF. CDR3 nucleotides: TGCGCCAGCAGCCTTCGACTAGCGGGAGGGCCAGGGGACATTCAGTACTTC.

The CDR3 is CAWSTQGAEAFF. For the CDR3, the DNA is TGTGCCTGGAGCACACAGGGGGCTGAAGCTTTCTTT. The chain recombines TRBV30 with TRBJ1-1; 8 bases are shared with TRBD1. V lost 3 bases and J lost 6; bases outside the gene matches: 3. The CDR3 spans 12 residues. The germline gives CDR1 GTSNPN, CDR2 SVGIG (reference sequence).

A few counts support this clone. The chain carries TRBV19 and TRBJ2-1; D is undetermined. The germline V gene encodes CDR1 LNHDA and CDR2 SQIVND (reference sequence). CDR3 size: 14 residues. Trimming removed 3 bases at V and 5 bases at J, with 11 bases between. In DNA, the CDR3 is TGTGCCAGTAGTATCTCTTGGCGCGACAATGAGCAGTTCTTC. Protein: CASSISWRDNEQFF.

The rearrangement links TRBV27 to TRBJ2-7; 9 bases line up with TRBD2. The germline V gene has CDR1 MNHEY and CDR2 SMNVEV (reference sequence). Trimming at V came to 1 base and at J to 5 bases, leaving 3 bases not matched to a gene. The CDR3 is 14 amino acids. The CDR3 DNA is TGTGCCAGCAGTTTATGGACTAGCGCTCACGAGCAGTACTTC. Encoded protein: CASSLWTSAHEQYF.

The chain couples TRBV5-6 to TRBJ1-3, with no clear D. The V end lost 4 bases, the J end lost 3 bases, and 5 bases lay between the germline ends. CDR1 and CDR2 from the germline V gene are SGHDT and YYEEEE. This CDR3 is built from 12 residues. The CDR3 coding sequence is TGTGCCAGCAGCGATCGTGGAAACACCATATATTTT. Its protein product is CASSDRGNTIYF.

In DNA, the CDR3 is TGTGCCAGCATGGGGTCCAACCAGCCCCAGCATTTT. Protein sequence: CASMGSNQPQHF. The genes are TRBV6-6 and TRBJ1-5; no definite D call. The CDR3 consists of 12 residues. V was pared by 7 bases and J by 7 bases, with 11 bases between. CDR1 MNHNY and CDR2 SVGAGI come from the germline V gene (reference sequence).

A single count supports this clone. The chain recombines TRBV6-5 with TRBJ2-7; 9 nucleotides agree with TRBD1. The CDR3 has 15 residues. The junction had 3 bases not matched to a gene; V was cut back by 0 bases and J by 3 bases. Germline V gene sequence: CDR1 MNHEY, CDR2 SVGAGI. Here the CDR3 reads CASSYSGQGIYEQYF. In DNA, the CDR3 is TGTGCCAGCAGTTACTCCGGACAGGGGATCTACGAGCAGTACTTC.

The DNA for the CDR3 is TGTGCCAGCAGTCCAGCGCCAGCCACTGAAGCTTTCTTT. It codes for CASSPAPATEAFF. The chain uses TRBV27 and TRBJ1-1; D gene ambiguous. Germline V gene sequence: CDR1 MNHEY, CDR2 SMNVEV (reference sequence). Trimming left V 5 bases short and J 4 bases short, with 11 bases between. There are 13 residues in the CDR3.

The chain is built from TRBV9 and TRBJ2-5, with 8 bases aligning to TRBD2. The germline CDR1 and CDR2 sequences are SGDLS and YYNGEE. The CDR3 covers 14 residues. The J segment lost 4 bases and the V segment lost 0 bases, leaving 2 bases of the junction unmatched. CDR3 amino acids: CASSVAGGAETQYF. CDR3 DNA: TGTGCCAGCAGCGTAGCGGGAGGGGCAGAGACCCAGTACTTC.